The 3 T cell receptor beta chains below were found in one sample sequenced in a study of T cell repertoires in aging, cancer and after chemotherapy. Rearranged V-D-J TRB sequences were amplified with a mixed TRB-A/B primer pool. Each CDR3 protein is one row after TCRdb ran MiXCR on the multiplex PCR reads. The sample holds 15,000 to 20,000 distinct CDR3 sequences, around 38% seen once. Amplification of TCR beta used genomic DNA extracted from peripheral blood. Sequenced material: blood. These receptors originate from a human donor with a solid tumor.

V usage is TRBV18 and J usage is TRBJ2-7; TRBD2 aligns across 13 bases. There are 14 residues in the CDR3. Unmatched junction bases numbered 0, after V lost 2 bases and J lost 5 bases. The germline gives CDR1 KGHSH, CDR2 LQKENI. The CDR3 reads CASSPGLAGDEQYF. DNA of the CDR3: TGTGCCAGCTCACCAGGACTAGCGGGGGACGAGCAGTACTTC.

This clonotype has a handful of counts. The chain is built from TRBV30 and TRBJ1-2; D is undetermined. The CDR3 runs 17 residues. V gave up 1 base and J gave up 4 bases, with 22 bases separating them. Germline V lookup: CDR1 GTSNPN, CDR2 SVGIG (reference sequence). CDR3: CAWSGLVRLTAGYGYTF. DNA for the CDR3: TGTGCCTGGAGTGGTTTAGTGCGGCTGACTGCGGGCTATGGCTACACCTTC.

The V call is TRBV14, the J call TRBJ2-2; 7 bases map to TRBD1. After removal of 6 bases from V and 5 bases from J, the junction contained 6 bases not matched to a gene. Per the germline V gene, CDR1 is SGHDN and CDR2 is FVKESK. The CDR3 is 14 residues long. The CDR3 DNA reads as TGTGCCAGCAGGCGACAGGGCCCGACCGGGGAGCTGTTTTTT. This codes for CASRRQGPTGELFF. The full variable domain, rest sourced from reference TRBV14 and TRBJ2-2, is EAGVTQFPSHSVIEKGQTVTLRCDPISGHDNLYWYRRVMGKEIKFLLHFVKESKQDESGMPNNRFLAERTGGTYSTLKVQPAELEDSGVYFCASRRQGPTGELFFGEGSRLTVL.